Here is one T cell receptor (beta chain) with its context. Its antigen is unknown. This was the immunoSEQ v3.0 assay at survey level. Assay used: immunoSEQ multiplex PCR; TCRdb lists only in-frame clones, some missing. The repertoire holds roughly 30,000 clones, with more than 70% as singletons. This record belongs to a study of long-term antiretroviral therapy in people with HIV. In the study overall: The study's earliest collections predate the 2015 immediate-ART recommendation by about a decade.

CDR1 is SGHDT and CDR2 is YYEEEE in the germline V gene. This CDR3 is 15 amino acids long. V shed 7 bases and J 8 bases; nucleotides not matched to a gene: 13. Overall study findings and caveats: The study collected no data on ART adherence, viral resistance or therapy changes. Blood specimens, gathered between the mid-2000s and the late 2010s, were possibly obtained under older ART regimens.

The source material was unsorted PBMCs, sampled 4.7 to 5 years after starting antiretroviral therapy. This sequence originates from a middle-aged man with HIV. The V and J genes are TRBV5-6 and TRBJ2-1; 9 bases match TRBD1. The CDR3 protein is CASLAGTGSIDEQFF. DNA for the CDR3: TGTGCCAGCTTAGCCGGGACAGGGAGTATCGATGAGCAGTTCTTC.